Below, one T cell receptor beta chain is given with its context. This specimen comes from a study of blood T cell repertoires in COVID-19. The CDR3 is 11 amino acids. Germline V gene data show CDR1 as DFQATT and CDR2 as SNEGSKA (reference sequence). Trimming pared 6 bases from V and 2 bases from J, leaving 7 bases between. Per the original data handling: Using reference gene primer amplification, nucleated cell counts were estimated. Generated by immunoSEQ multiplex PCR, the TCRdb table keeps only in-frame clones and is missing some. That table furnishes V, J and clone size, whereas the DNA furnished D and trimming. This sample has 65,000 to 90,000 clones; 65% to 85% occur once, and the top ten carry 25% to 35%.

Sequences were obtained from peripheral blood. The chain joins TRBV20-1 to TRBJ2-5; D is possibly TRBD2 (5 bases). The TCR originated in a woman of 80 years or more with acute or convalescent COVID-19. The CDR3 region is CSARTQETQYF. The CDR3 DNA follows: TGCAGTGCCAGGACTCAAGAGACCCAGTACTTC.